This T cell receptor (beta chain) was recovered during a study of Ad26.COV2.S vaccination and SARS-CoV-2 variants. The study's findings and limits: It was found that vaccine and placebo recipients had similar non-spike TCR breadth. Measures of TCR breadth and depth may have fallen short of total T cell responses.

Produced via immunoSEQ multiplex PCR; TCRdb's table is partial and in-frame only. The sample records over 450,000 clones, 80% to 90% being singletons. Treatment noted: about 20 received Ad26.COV2.S at low or high dose, single or two shots; about five received placebo; per-sample allocation not given. Samples analyzed were those drawn on day 63 after the first vaccine or placebo injection. To note about this clone: The antigen is not known.

The CDR3 spans 14 residues. The germline gives CDR1 SEHNR, CDR2 FQNEAQ (reference sequence). The ends lost 1 base at V and 4 bases at J; junction bases unmatched: 4. This sequence originates from a person aged 18 to 65 who received the Ad26.COV2.S COVID-19 vaccine or a placebo. The source was peripheral blood, collected in a trial of Ad26.COV2.S vaccine versus placebo. V gene TRBV7-9 combines with J gene TRBJ2-7; 7 bases match TRBD2. The CDR3 DNA reads TGTGCCAGCAGCTTAGGTGGGGAGGGTTACGAGCAGTACTTC. Its translation: CASSLGGEGYEQYF.